These 32 T cell receptor beta chains share one sample of origin, sequenced in a study of cytomegalovirus exposure and HLA in healthy donors. This PCR relied on a set of 60 Vbeta primers and 13 Jbeta primers. The method was immunoSEQ multiplex PCR; TCRdb's version includes in-frame clones alone and lacks a portion of them. The sample comprises 160,000 or so clones, roughly 85% of which are singletons, and more than 0.55% rests with the top ten. Sequencing input: PBMCs. These receptors were taken from a middle-aged woman in good health and CMV-seronegative.

V gene TRBV7-6 combines with J gene TRBJ1-4, with 9 bases matching TRBD1. Trimming cost V 1 base and J 10 bases; bases outside gene matches: 13. The CDR3 loop spans 17 amino acids. CDR1 is SGHVS, CDR2 FNYEAQ, per germline. The CDR3 DNA follows: TGTGCCAGCAGCTTAGGCCAATTACAGGGGGCCCCGGGAAAACTGTTTTTT. Translated: CASSLGQLQGAPGKLFF.

V usage is TRBV19 and J usage is TRBJ2-1, with 7 bases aligning to TRBD1. This CDR3 is built from 14 residues. With 6 bases clipped from V and 6 bases from J, the junction kept 8 bases outside the gene matches. Germline CDR1 LNHDA, CDR2 SQIVND (reference sequence). CDR3 residues: CASSSTGLFNEQFF. The CDR3 DNA reads TGTGCCAGTAGCTCGACAGGGCTCTTCAATGAGCAGTTCTTC. Full variable domain (rest looked up from reference TRBV19 and TRBJ2-1): DGGITQSPKYLFRKEGQNVTLSCEQNLNHDAMYWYRQDPGQGLRLIYYSQIVNDFQKGDIAEGYSVSREKKESFPLTVTSAQKNPTAFYLCASSSTGLFNEQFFGPGTRLTVL.

V gene TRBV4-1 combines with J gene TRBJ2-4; 9 bases fit TRBD1. The CDR3 spans 20 residues. Looked up from germline, CDR1 is MGHRA and CDR2 is YSYEKL. J was trimmed by 0 bases and V by 1 base; bases with no gene match: 13. In nucleotides, the CDR3 is TGCGCCAGCAGCCAAGTCCTGGACAGGGGTCTGCTACTAGCCAAAAACATTCAGTACTTC. It encodes CASSQVLDRGLLLAKNIQYF.

This clone was picked up a small number of times. V is TRBV5-4 and J is TRBJ1-5; no firm D call. The CDR3 spans 13 residues. V was shortened by 4 bases and J by 5 bases, with 10 bases between the two germline ends. The V gene's germline CDR1 is SGHNT and CDR2 YYREEE (reference sequence). CDR3 coding DNA: TGTGCCAGCAGCCCAGGACTCGATCAGCCCCAGCATTTT. It codes for CASSPGLDQPQHF.

The V and J genes are TRBV6-5 and TRBJ2-2; 10 bases are a match to TRBD1. The CDR3 has 16 amino acids. Germline V gives CDR1 MNHEY, CDR2 SVGAGI. V was pared by 4 bases and J by 5 bases, with 7 bases of the junction left unmatched. This CDR3 is CASSFRGTGVTGELFF. CDR3 DNA: TGTGCCAGCAGTTTTAGGGGGACAGGGGTTACCGGGGAGCTGTTTTTT.

This clone was observed once. The V gene is TRBV30, the J gene TRBJ1-3, with 8 positions matching TRBD1. In germline, CDR1 is GTSNPN, CDR2 SVGIG (reference sequence). V was clipped by 6 bases and J by 3 bases; unmatched bases: 7. The CDR3 is made up of 14 amino acids. The CDR3 coding sequence is TGTGCCTGTCGAGGGACAGGTTATGGAAACACCATATATTTT. Translating gives CACRGTGYGNTIYF.

CDR3 sequence reads: CASSSQGTGELFF. CDR3 DNA: TGTGCCAGCAGCTCTCAGGGTACCGGGGAGCTGTTTTTT. The genes are TRBV7-3 and TRBJ2-2; possibly TRBD1 for D (5 bases). Germline lookup yields CDR1 SGHTA and CDR2 FQGTGA. V was trimmed by 4 bases and J by 5 bases, leaving 8 bases between them. The CDR3 is 13 amino acids.

This clone was detected only once. The V and J genes are TRBV15 and TRBJ1-2; the match to TRBD1 covers 8 bases. The J segment lost 2 bases and the V segment lost 5 bases, leaving 7 bases of the junction unmatched. This CDR3 comprises 15 residues. Per germline, CDR1 LNHNV and CDR2 YYDKDF (reference sequence). CDR3 sequence: CATSQDREGNYGYTF. CDR3 in DNA: TGTGCCACCAGCCAGGACAGGGAGGGCAACTATGGCTACACCTTC. Based on the CDR3 plus reference TRBV15 and TRBJ1-2, the full variable domain is DAMVIQNPRYQVTQFGKPVTLSCSQTLNHNVMYWYQQKSSQAPKLLFHYYDKDFNNEADTPDNFQSRRPNTSFCFLDIRSPGLGDTAMYLCATSQDREGNYGYTFGSGTRLTVV.

This chain uses TRBV5-1 with TRBJ1-1, with a possible D match to TRBD1 (5 bases). The CDR3 contains 15 residues. Germline V CDR1 and CDR2: SGHRS, YFSETQ. The germline V and J ends were trimmed by 6 bases and 0 bases, with 15 bases remaining between them. CDR3 nucleotide sequence: TGCGCCAGCAACCTGGCTGGACACGTGAACACTGAAGCTTTCTTT. Encoded protein: CASNLAGHVNTEAFF.

This chain links TRBV27 with TRBJ1-2; 11 nucleotides align to TRBD1. The CDR3 contains 18 residues. The germline CDR1 and CDR2 sequences are MNHEY and SMNVEV (reference sequence). With 5 bases clipped from V and 5 bases from J, the junction kept 16 bases outside the gene matches. The CDR3, as DNA: TGTGCCAGCAGTGCCCGGACAGGGGGCGGAATATTGGGGTATGGCTACACCTTC. Translating gives CASSARTGGGILGYGYTF.

The CDR3 DNA follows: TGTGCCAGCAGCTTGGGGACAGGATACAAGCCCCAGCATTTT. Translating it yields CASSLGTGYKPQHF. V is TRBV5-8 and J is TRBJ1-5; TRBD1 aligns across 7 bases. Germline V lookup: CDR1 SGHTS, CDR2 YDEGEE. This CDR3 has 14 residues. The V segment lost 0 bases and the J segment 8 bases; nucleotides outside the gene matches: 5.

The rearrangement uses TRBV5-1 and TRBJ1-2, with a tentative D call TRBD1 (5 bases). This CDR3 is 17 amino acids long. Germline loops: CDR1 SGHRS, CDR2 YFSETQ. Between the trimmed V and J ends, which lost 4 bases and 3 bases, there was a span of 22 bases. This CDR3 is CASSLGLFPTRDYGYTF. Here the CDR3 DNA reads TGCGCCAGCAGCCTAGGCCTGTTTCCGACCAGGGACTATGGCTACACCTTC.

The chain uses TRBV6-6 and TRBJ2-7; D gene ambiguous. Deletions cut 0 bases from V and 5 bases from J, with 14 bases between. CDR1 is MNHNY, CDR2 SVGAGI, per germline (reference sequence). The length of the CDR3 is 15 residues. The CDR3 DNA reads as TGTGCCAGCAGTTACTCTACAGACCTACCCAACGAGCAGTACTTC. This encodes CASSYSTDLPNEQYF.

The chain carries TRBV27 and TRBJ2-1; 10 nucleotides align to TRBD1. The CDR3 has 14 residues. With V trimmed by 9 bases and J by 9 bases, 11 bases remained unmatched. Germline CDR1 MNHEY, CDR2 SMNVEV (reference sequence). The CDR3 reads CASTGTGVKGEQFF. In DNA form, the CDR3 reads TGTGCCAGTACCGGGACAGGGGTTAAGGGTGAGCAGTTCTTC.

A single count supports this clone. The rearrangement links TRBV7-9 to TRBJ2-1; 7 positions match TRBD1. The CDR3 sequence is 15 residues long. Trimming removed 4 bases from V and 5 bases from J; junction bases left unmatched: 8. Germline CDR1 is SEHNR and CDR2 is FQNEAQ (reference sequence). The CDR3 is CASSSRQGVNNEQFF. CDR3 nucleotide sequence: TGTGCCAGCAGCTCTCGACAGGGCGTCAACAATGAGCAGTTCTTC.

The chain has TRBV7-8 and TRBJ2-5; 11 bases align to TRBD1. The ends lost 5 bases at V and 1 base at J; junction bases unmatched: 6. CDR3 length equals 16 residues. Germline V gene lookup returns CDR1 SGHVS and CDR2 FQNEAQ. This CDR3 is CASSPPGTGGQETQYF. The CDR3, as DNA: TGTGCCAGCAGCCCTCCGGGGACAGGGGGCCAAGAGACCCAGTACTTC.

The V gene is TRBV30, the J gene TRBJ1-4; D is unclear. There are 14 residues in the CDR3. V lost 5 bases, J lost 7 bases, and 17 bases lay in between. Germline CDR1 GTSNPN, CDR2 SVGIG (reference sequence). The CDR3 region is CAWRPGGVGEKLFF. Here the CDR3 DNA reads TGTGCCTGGCGCCCAGGAGGCGTCGGTGAAAAACTGTTTTTT. Supplemented by reference TRBV30 and TRBJ1-4, the full variable domain reads SQTIHQWPATLVQPVGSPLSLECTVEGTSNPNLYWYRQAAGRGLQLLFYSVGIGQISSEVPQNLSASRPQDRQFILSSKKLLLSDSGFYLCAWRPGGVGEKLFFGSGTQLSVL.

V and J are TRBV7-3 and TRBJ2-3; 11 nucleotides agree with TRBD2. V shed 0 bases, J shed 1 base, and the junction held 12 bases outside the gene matches. The germline V gene encodes CDR1 SGHTA and CDR2 FQGTGA. This CDR3 region has 20 residues. The CDR3 reads CASSLTWLAGGPSRTDTQYF. CDR3 nucleotide sequence: TGTGCCAGCAGCTTAACGTGGCTAGCGGGAGGCCCCTCTCGCACAGATACGCAGTATTTT.

Worth noting for this clone: Other DNA sequences within the sample encode an identical CDR3. DNA for the CDR3: TGTGCCAGCAGTCTCGGCGGGGGCGCCTACGAGCAGTACTTC. As protein: CASSLGGGAYEQYF. The gene calls are TRBV11-3 and TRBJ2-7; tentative D call: TRBD2 (7 bases). With 6 bases removed from V and 2 bases from J, the gap between germline ends came to 14 bases. The CDR3 totals 14 residues. Germline lookup yields CDR1 SGHNT and CDR2 YENEEA.

The CDR3 here is CASSSMRENTEAFF. For the CDR3, the DNA is TGTGCCAGCAGCTCGATGCGGGAAAACACTGAAGCTTTCTTT. This chain connects TRBV7-6 to TRBJ1-1; no clear D gene. Germline CDR1 SGHVS, CDR2 FNYEAQ. V was cut by 4 bases and J by 2 bases, with 11 bases left in between. The CDR3 covers 14 residues.

This rearrangement joins TRBV12-5 to TRBJ2-1; TRBD2 aligns across 13 bases. Trimming at V came to 5 bases and at J to 6 bases, leaving 4 bases not matched to a gene. Germline values: CDR1 LGHNT, CDR2 FRNRAP. CDR3 length equals 15 residues. In DNA, the CDR3 is TGTGCTAGTGGTACTAGCGGGAGGGTAGGCAATGAGCAGTTCTTC. This codes for CASGTSGRVGNEQFF.

CDR3: CASSLEGTSNIYEQYF. In DNA, the CDR3 is TGTGCCAGCAGCTTGGAAGGGACTAGCAATATCTACGAGCAGTACTTC. V gene TRBV5-6 combines with J gene TRBJ2-7; 9 bases match TRBD2. The CDR3 is 16 amino acids. V dropped 0 bases and J dropped 3; count of bases not matched to a gene: 7. Germline-derived CDR1 and CDR2 are SGHDT and YYEEEE.

The chain recombines TRBV7-9 with TRBJ2-7; D perhaps matches TRBD1 (5 bases). The CDR3 length is 16 residues. Germline V lookup: CDR1 SEHNR, CDR2 FQNEAQ (reference sequence). V lost 5 bases and J lost 2, with 19 bases in between. The DNA for the CDR3 is TGTGCCAGCAGCCCCTCATTCAGGGAAGGCGCCTACGAGCAGTACTTC. It specifies CASSPSFREGAYEQYF.

The J gene is TRBJ2-3, the V gene TRBV10-3; D is ambiguous. The CDR3 contains 13 residues. With 2 bases removed from V and 6 bases from J, the gap between germline ends came to 9 bases. The germline V gene has CDR1 ENHRY and CDR2 SYGVKD. The CDR3 loop is CAISEGPTDTQYF. The CDR3 bases are TGTGCCATCAGTGAGGGTCCGACTGATACGCAGTATTTT.

The J gene is TRBJ2-5, the V gene TRBV7-2, with 12 bases that match TRBD1. The DNA end lines up better with TRBJ2-7; the J call may be wrong. The V gene's germline CDR1 is SGHTA and CDR2 FQGNSA. The CDR3 is 17 residues long. CDR3 DNA sequence: TGTGCCAGCAGCTTAGGTGGCGTCGGGACAGGGGGCGGCGAGCAGTACTTC. It is translated as CASSLGGVGTGGGEQYF.

This chain uses TRBV2 with TRBJ1-1; D possibly corresponds to TRBD1 (5 bases). The germline V gene encodes CDR1 SNHLY and CDR2 FYNNEI. V dropped 4 bases and J dropped 1 base, with 7 bases sitting between them. The CDR3 has 13 amino acids. The CDR3 bases are TGTGCCAGCAGTGGACAGCGGAACACTGAAGCTTTCTTT. Translating gives CASSGQRNTEAFF.

This clone has more than one count but fewer than ten. The chain couples TRBV5-6 to TRBJ1-4, with D unclear. V lost 0 bases to trimming and J lost 8 bases, with 8 bases between them. This CDR3 is 13 amino acids long. The germline V gene has CDR1 SGHDT and CDR2 YYEEEE. The CDR3 here is CASSLAGGEKLFF. CDR3 nucleotides: TGTGCCAGCAGCTTGGCTGGTGGCGAAAAACTGTTTTTT.

The V call is TRBV15, the J call TRBJ2-1, with TRBD1 as a possible D gene (6 bases). This CDR3 is 15 amino acids long. The germline V and J ends were trimmed by 3 bases and 5 bases, with 14 bases remaining between them. The V gene's germline CDR1 is LNHNV and CDR2 YYDKDF (reference sequence). The CDR3 DNA follows: TGTGCCACCAGCAGCGCACCAGGGGCAGACAATGAGCAGTTCTTC. This sequence encodes CATSSAPGADNEQFF.

The chain is built from TRBV6-1 and TRBJ2-1; 7 positions match TRBD2. V lost 4 bases and J lost 5; bases outside the gene matches: 11. The germline CDR1 and CDR2 sequences are MNHNS and SASEGT. The CDR3 runs to 16 residues. The CDR3 loop reads CASSATPGLTNNEQFF. The CDR3 nucleotides are TGTGCCAGCAGTGCTACCCCGGGACTAACCAACAATGAGCAGTTCTTC.

This clone was detected a few times. The chain joins TRBV6-6 to TRBJ1-5; D possibly corresponds to TRBD1 (6 bases). The CDR3 totals 15 residues. V was trimmed by 9 bases and J by 7 bases, leaving 22 bases between them. Germline lookup yields CDR1 MNHNY and CDR2 SVGAGI (reference sequence). This CDR3 is CASTSQGEFGQPQHF. In nucleotides, the CDR3 is TGTGCCAGTACCTCACAGGGTGAGTTTGGGCAGCCCCAGCATTTT.

The V gene is TRBV7-3, the J gene TRBJ1-1, with D unresolved. Trimming stripped 6 bases from V and 3 bases from J, with 14 bases between. The germline V gene encodes CDR1 SGHTA and CDR2 FQGTGA. This CDR3 comprises 14 residues. Here the CDR3 DNA reads TGTGCCAGCAGGGCCGGGGTACAAGACACTGAAGCTTTCTTT. This gives the protein CASRAGVQDTEAFF. Based on the CDR3 plus reference TRBV7-3 and TRBJ1-1, the full variable domain is GAGVSQTPSNKVTEKGKYVELRCDPISGHTALYWYRQSLGQGPEFLIYFQGTGAADDSGLPNDRFFAVRPEGSVSTLKIQRTERGDSAVYLCASRAGVQDTEAFFGQGTRLTVV.

J is TRBJ2-3 and V is TRBV10-1; 11 nucleotides agree with TRBD2. This CDR3 is built from 16 residues. Trimming removed 4 bases from V and 4 bases from J; junction bases left unmatched: 7. Germline V CDR1 and CDR2: WNHNN, SYGVQD (reference sequence). The CDR3 sequence is CASSVLAGGFPDTQYF. The DNA of the CDR3 is TGCGCCAGCAGTGTTTTAGCGGGGGGGTTCCCAGATACGCAGTATTTT.